The 12 T cell receptor beta chains below come from one sample, sequenced in a study of control samples from healthy donors and cancer patients. Assay used: immunoSEQ multiplex PCR; TCRdb lists only in-frame clones, some missing. The top ten clones hold 6.5% to 7.5% of a sample with tens of thousands of clones, roughly 90% of them seen once. The sample consisted of blood. These TCRs come from a man in his forties or fifties in good health.

The gene calls are TRBV10-3 and TRBJ1-5; D is unclear. Germline CDR1 ENHRY, CDR2 SYGVKD. The ends were cut back, 0 bases at V and 3 bases at J, with 12 bases in the middle. The CDR3 is made up of 16 amino acids. CDR3 in DNA: TGTGCCATCAGTGAGTCGGGCGGAATTCACAATCAGCCCCAGCATTTT. This encodes CAISESGGIHNQPQHF.

The chain recombines TRBV11-2 with TRBJ2-5, with a possible D match to TRBD2 (6 bases). The V gene's germline CDR1 is SGHAT and CDR2 FQNNGV. This CDR3 contains 13 residues. Trimming stripped 4 bases from V and 4 bases from J, with 10 bases between. CDR3 amino acids: CASSSGVVETQYF. CDR3 sequence (DNA): TGTGCCAGCAGCTCGGGAGTTGTAGAGACCCAGTACTTC.

V and J are TRBV23-1 and TRBJ1-5; 7 nucleotides agree with TRBD1. TRBV23-1 is an ORF, with its function uncertain. Losses at the gene ends were 0 bases for V and 6 bases for J; bases not matched to a gene: 8. This CDR3 contains 16 residues. The CDR3 reads CASSQSGRGVSQPQHF. CDR3 sequence (DNA): TGCGCCAGCAGTCAATCGGGCAGGGGGGTCAGTCAGCCCCAGCATTTT.

Here the CDR3 DNA reads TGTGCCAGCAGCCAAAACGGTCTAGCGGGCAACACAGATACGCAGTATTTT. It is translated as CASSQNGLAGNTDTQYF. V gene TRBV3-1 (or the pseudogene TRBV3-2) combines with J gene TRBJ2-3; 8 positions agree with TRBD2. The J segment lost 2 bases and the V segment lost 2 bases, leaving 9 bases of the junction unmatched. Germline values: CDR1 LGHDT, CDR2 YNNKEL (reference sequence). This CDR3 spans 17 amino acids.

V usage is TRBV6-5 and J usage is TRBJ1-2, with TRBD1 matching over 8 bases. Germline V gives CDR1 MNHEY, CDR2 SVGAGI. V was pared by 2 bases and J by 5 bases, with 4 bases of the junction left unmatched. This CDR3 has 14 residues. Here the CDR3 DNA reads TGTGCCAGCAGTTACGAGACAGGGGTATATGGCTACACCTTC. Protein product: CASSYETGVYGYTF.

The gene calls are TRBV11-2 and TRBJ2-3; D is possibly TRBD2 (5 bases). This CDR3 is 10 amino acids long. CDR1 and CDR2 (germline): SGHAT, FQNNGV. The germline V and J ends were trimmed by 5 bases and 8 bases, with 5 bases remaining between them. CDR3 nucleotides: TGTGCCAGCAGCACTAGTACGCAGTATTTT. Amino acid sequence: CASSTSTQYF.

The rearrangement links TRBV4-2 to TRBJ1-2; D is unresolved. This CDR3 is 15 amino acids long. Germline assignment: CDR1 LGHNA and CDR2 YNFKEQ. V was shortened by 4 bases and J by 4 bases, with 16 bases between the two germline ends. CDR3 in DNA: TGTGCCAGCAGCCCCCGCGACCAGCCAGGCTATGGCTACACCTTC. Protein: CASSPRDQPGYGYTF.

This chain uses TRBV6-5 with TRBJ1-2; D perhaps matches TRBD1 (5 bases). The germline V gene has CDR1 MNHEY and CDR2 SVGAGI. This CDR3 spans 13 amino acids. Trimming pared 11 bases from V and 7 bases from J, leaving 20 bases between. Here the CDR3 DNA reads TGTGCCGTGCAGCCTTCGGGGGTGAGTGGCTACACCTTC. Translated: CAVQPSGVSGYTF.

The rearrangement links TRBV7-2 to TRBJ1-6; D call uncertain. Germline CDR1 reads SGHTA; CDR2 reads FQGNSA. The CDR3 covers 15 residues. Trimming pared 2 bases from V and 6 bases from J, leaving 11 bases between. The CDR3 DNA reads TGTGCCAGCAGCTTAACTGGGGAGGGTAATTCACCCCTCCACTTT. Translation: CASSLTGEGNSPLHF.

The J gene is TRBJ2-1, the V gene TRBV6-5; 12 bases match TRBD1. Germline V gene sequence: CDR1 MNHEY, CDR2 SVGAGI. The V and J ends lost 6 bases and 6 bases, in that order; junction bases with no gene match: 6. The length of the CDR3 is 15 residues. The CDR3 reads CASRLGQGALNEQFF. In nucleotides, the CDR3 is TGTGCCAGCAGACTGGGACAGGGGGCTCTCAATGAGCAGTTCTTC.

The chain has TRBV18 and TRBJ2-7; 9 nucleotides line up with TRBD1. The CDR3 runs 15 residues. Germline V gene sequence: CDR1 KGHSH, CDR2 LQKENI. Trimming took 3 bases from V and 7 from J; bases not matched to a gene: 10. This chain's CDR3 is CASSPTGGPGSEQYF. The CDR3 DNA reads as TGTGCCAGCTCACCGACAGGGGGTCCGGGGTCTGAGCAGTACTTC.

V gene TRBV13 combines with J gene TRBJ1-2; 8 nucleotides agree with TRBD1. This CDR3 has 14 residues. V gave up 0 bases and J gave up 8 bases; unmatched junction bases: 5. CDR1 is PRHDT, CDR2 FYEKMQ, per germline (reference sequence). The CDR3, as DNA: TGTGCCAGCAGCTTAGGTCCGGACAGGGTCGGCTACACCTTC. This codes for CASSLGPDRVGYTF. The whole variable domain, filled in from reference TRBV13 and TRBJ1-2, reads AAGVIQSPRHLIKEKRETATLKCYPIPRHDTVYWYQQGPGQDPQFLISFYEKMQSDKGSIPDRFSAQQFSDYHSELNMSSLELGDSALYFCASSLGPDRVGYTFGSGTRLTVV.